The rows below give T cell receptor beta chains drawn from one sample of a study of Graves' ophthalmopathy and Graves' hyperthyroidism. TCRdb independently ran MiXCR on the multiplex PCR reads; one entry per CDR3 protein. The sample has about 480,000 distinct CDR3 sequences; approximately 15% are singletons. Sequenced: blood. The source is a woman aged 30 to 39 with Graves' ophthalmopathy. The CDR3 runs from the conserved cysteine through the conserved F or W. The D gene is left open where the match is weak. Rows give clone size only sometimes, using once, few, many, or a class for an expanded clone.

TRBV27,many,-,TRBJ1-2,TGTGCCAGCAGTTTAGTTGCGACTATCGGACTAGATGGCTACACCTTC,CASSLVATIGLDGYTF
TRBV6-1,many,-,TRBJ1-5,TGTGCCAGCAGGATACAGCTTTATAGCAATCAGCCCCAGCATTTT,CASRIQLYSNQPQHF
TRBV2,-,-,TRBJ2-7,TGTGCCAGCACCCAAAGCGCTCACGAGCAGTACTTC,CASTQSAHEQYF
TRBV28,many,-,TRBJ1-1,TGTGCCAGCGTAAAGCCCTACGCTGAAGCTTTCTTT,CASVKPYAEAFF
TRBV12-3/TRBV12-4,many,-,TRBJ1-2,TGTGCCAGCAGTATGCCCAAAGGGAATGGCTACACCTTC,CASSMPKGNGYTF
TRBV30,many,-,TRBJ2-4,TGTGCCTGGAGTGTACCAGGGCTGGACAAAAACATTCAGTACTTC,CAWSVPGLDKNIQYF
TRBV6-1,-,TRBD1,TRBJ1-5,TGTGCCAGCAGTCCCACAGGGGGCCTTGGCCAGCGTCAACATTTT,CASSPTGGLGQRQHF
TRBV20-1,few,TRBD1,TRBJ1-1,TGCAGTGCCGTCGGGACAGGGGTCACTGAAGCTTTCTTT,CSAVGTGVTEAFF
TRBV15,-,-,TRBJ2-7,TGTGCCACCAGCAGAGATTCAGGGGAATCCTACGATCAGTACTTC,CATSRDSGESYDQYF
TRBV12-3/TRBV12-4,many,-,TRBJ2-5,TGTGCCAGCAGCCACCCCCGGACTCAAGAGACCCAGTACTTC,CASSHPRTQETQYF
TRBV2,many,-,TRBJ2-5,TGTGCCAGCAGTGAAGCCCGGGGGAAGAAGACCCAGTACTTC,CASSEARGKKTQYF
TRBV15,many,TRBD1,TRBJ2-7,TGTGCCACCACCGGGACAGGGGGCAGAGAGCAGTACTTC,CATTGTGGREQYF
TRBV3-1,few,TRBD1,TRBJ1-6,TGTGCCAGCAGTTACTCCGGGACAGGAGAGAATTCACCCCTCCACTTT,CASSYSGTGENSPLHF
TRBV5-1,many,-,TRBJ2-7,TGCGCCAGCAGCATCTTGGGGCGCGGACGAGGCGACGAGCAGTACTTC,CASSILGRGRGDEQYF
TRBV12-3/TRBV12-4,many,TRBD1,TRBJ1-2,TGTGCCATTCCGACAGGGAAAGGCTACACCTTC,CAIPTGKGYTF
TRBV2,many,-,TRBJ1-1,TGTGCCAGCAAAGGATCGGGGGCTTTCTTT,CASKGSGAFF
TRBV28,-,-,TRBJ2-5,TGTGCCAGCAGATATAATAGCGGAGAAGAGACCCAGTACTTC,CASRYNSGEETQYF
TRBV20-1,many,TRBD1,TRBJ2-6,TGCAGTGCTAGGGACAGGGGGCGGCTTGACCTGACTTTC,CSARDRGRLDLTF
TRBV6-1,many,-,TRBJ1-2,TGTGCCAGCAGTCCCCCGACAGGTATCCATGGCTACACCTTC,CASSPPTGIHGYTF
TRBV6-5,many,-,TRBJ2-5,TGTGCCTCCCATCCCACACGATTGGAGACCCAGTACTTC,CASHPTRLETQYF
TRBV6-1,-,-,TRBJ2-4,TGTGCCAGCAGTGGAGGACAGCTGTATGCCAAAAACATTCAGTACTTC,CASSGGQLYAKNIQYF
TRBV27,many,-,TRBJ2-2,TGTGCCAGCAGTCCGGGACTGAACACCGGGGGGCTGTTTTTT,CASSPGLNTGGLFF
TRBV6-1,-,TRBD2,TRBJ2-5,TGTGCCATCAGCTCAGGACCCGGGCGGGAGACCCTGTACTTC,CAISSGPGRETLYF
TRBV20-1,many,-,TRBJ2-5,TGCAGTGCTGCGGGGCAAGCGTCAGAGACCCAGTACTTC,CSAAGQASETQYF
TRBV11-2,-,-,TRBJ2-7,TGTGCCAGCAGCTTAGCCGGACACTCAAAAGGTTGGCAGTACTTC,CASSLAGHSKGWQYF
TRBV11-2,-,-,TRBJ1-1,TGTGCCAGCAGGACCTTGGGAGGAGGCAACACTGAAGCTTTCTTT,CASRTLGGGNTEAFF
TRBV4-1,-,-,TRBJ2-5,TGCGCCAGCAGCCAGGTAGTCAGGGCTGGAGAGACCCAGTACTTC,CASSQVVRAGETQYF
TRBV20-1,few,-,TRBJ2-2,TGCAGTGCTAGGAACGATGGGGGGACGGGGACCGGGGAGCTGTGTTTT,CSARNDGGTGTGELCF
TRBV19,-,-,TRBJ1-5,TGTGCCAGTAGTATGAAGGGGATGGGCAATCAGCCCCAGCATTTT,CASSMKGMGNQPQHF
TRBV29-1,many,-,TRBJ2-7,TGCAGCGTTGAGCCGGGGTATTCGGACGAGCAGTACTTC,CSVEPGYSDEQYF
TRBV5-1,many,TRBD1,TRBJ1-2,TGCGCCAGCAGCTTGAACCCAGGGGGTTTCTATGGCTACACCTTC,CASSLNPGGFYGYTF
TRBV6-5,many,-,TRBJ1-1,TGTGCCAGCAGTTGGAGGACGGACATGAACACTGAAGCTTTCTTT,CASSWRTDMNTEAFF
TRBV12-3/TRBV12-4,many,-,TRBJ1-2,TGTGCCAGCAGTTTTAGCTCCCCCTTTGGTGGCTACACCTTC,CASSFSSPFGGYTF
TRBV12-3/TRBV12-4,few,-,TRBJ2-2,TGTGCCAGCAGTTTAAGGGGGGGGCAAGCGACCGGGGAGCTGTTTTTT,CASSLRGGQATGELFF
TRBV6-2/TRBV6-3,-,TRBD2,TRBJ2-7,TGTGCCAGCAGTTACGAATTCCAACCGGGACTAGCGGGCCAATACGAGCAGTACTTC,CASSYEFQPGLAGQYEQYF
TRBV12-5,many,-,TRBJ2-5,TGTGCTACCGGACTGGCGGATGGTGAGACCCAGTACTTC,CATGLADGETQYF
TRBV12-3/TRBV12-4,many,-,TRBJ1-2,TGTGCCAGCAGCCGGCTAATTTTAGACTATGGCTACACCTTC,CASSRLILDYGYTF
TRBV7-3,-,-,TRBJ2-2,TGTGCCAGCAGCTATACCCCGGGGGGCCTGAACACCGGGGAGCTGTTTTTT,CASSYTPGGLNTGELFF
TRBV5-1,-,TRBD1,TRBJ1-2,TGCGCCAGCAGCTTGGAGGGGGCTACGAGTTATGGCTACACCTTC,CASSLEGATSYGYTF
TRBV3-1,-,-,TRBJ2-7,TGTGCCAGCAGCCTCCTGGGGGACAACCAGCAGTACTTC,CASSLLGDNQQYF
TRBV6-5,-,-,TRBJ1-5,TGTGCCAGCAGTAACCTCCGGGAGTCTAGCAATCAGCCCCAGCATTTT,CASSNLRESSNQPQHF
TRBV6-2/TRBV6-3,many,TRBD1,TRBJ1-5,TGTGCCAGCAGCACCGGGACAGGGGGCTACTTGGACAATCAGCCCCAGCATTTT,CASSTGTGGYLDNQPQHF
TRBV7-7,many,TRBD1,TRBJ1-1,TGTGCTAGCAGAAAAGACAGGGCTGAAGCTTTCTTT,CASRKDRAEAFF
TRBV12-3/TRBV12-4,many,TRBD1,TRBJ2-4,TGTGCCAGCAGTTTACTCGGACAGGGGTTTCTGATTCAGTACTTC,CASSLLGQGFLIQYF
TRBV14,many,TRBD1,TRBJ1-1,TGTGCCAGCAGCCCGGACAGGGTCGGGACTGAAGCTTTCTTT,CASSPDRVGTEAFF
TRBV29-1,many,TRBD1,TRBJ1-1,TGCAGCGTTGCCGACACAGGGGGCGCCGGACATGCTTTCTTT,CSVADTGGAGHAFF
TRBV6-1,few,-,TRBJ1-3,TGTGCCAGCAGTCGGGCTCCAGGGATCGGAAACACCATATATTTT,CASSRAPGIGNTIYF
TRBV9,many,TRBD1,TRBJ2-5,TGTGCCAGCAGCGCAGGGGGCGCCGGGGGAGAGACCCAGTACTTC,CASSAGGAGGETQYF
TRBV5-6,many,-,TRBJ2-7,TGTGCCAGCAGCTTGGATACCCGGGGTAGGGAGCAGTACTTC,CASSLDTRGREQYF
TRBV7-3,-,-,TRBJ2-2,TGTGCCAGCAGTCGGTATACCACCGGGGAGCTGTTTTTT,CASSRYTTGELFF
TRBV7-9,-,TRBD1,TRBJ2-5,TGTGCCAGCAGCCCTCTGACAGGGGGACGGGAGACCCAGTACTTC,CASSPLTGGRETQYF
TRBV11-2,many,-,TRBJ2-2,TGTGCCAGCAGCTTGGACTTTAACACCGGGGAGCTGTTTTTT,CASSLDFNTGELFF
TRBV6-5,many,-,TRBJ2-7,TGTGCCAGCAGTTACTCGATCAGGTTCTTAGGCGAGCAGTACTTC,CASSYSIRFLGEQYF
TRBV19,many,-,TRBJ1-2,TGTGCCAGTAGTATCTCAGGAACTAACTATGGCTACACCTTC,CASSISGTNYGYTF
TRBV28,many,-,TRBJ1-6,TGTGCCAGCTGGGGGGGGAGCTCCTATAATTCACCCCTCCACTTT,CASWGGSSYNSPLHF
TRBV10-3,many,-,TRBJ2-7,TGTGCCATCAGTGAGCTCGACAACTACGAGCAGTACTTC,CAISELDNYEQYF
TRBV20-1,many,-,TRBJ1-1,TGCAGTGCTAGACGGGACGCTTGGCCTGAAGCTTTCTTT,CSARRDAWPEAFF
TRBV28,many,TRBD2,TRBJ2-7,TGTGCCAGCAGTTTGACCGGGGGCGGGAGGGCCCTCCGAGATTCCTACGAGCAGTACTTC,CASSLTGGGRALRDSYEQYF
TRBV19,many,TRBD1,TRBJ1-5,TGTGCCAGTTTGACAGGGGCCTATAGCAATCAGCCCCAGCATTTT,CASLTGAYSNQPQHF